The 17 T cell receptor beta chains below were found in one sample sequenced in a study of CD4 and CD8 cells across lung adenocarcinoma regions (dated by TCRdb to about 2018). Library generation was performed with PCR. TCRdb lists the instrument as HiSeq X Ten. The public sequencing data were trimmed at Q25 with fastp and processed into clonotypes with MiXCR by TCRdb, which kept only in-frame beta chains. Each CDR3 protein appears once, grouped with its most common genes and DNA. Counted in this sample were just over 20,000 distinct CDR3 sequences; roughly half of them appeared once. The ten top clones hold 20% to 25% of the sample. Sequenced material: CD8+ T cells from the center of a lung tumor. Read against the paper, the sample's cell subset or site label means: tumor center region. The source of these receptors is a female donor with lung adenocarcinoma. The CD4 and CD8 labels of this study may be unreliable.

The chain employs TRBV6-1 and TRBJ2-7; D could derive from TRBD1 or TRBD2 (5 bases each). Germline CDR1 MNHNS, CDR2 SASEGT. The CDR3 is 15 amino acids. V lost 5 bases to trimming and J lost 0 bases, with 14 bases between them. The DNA for the CDR3 is TGTGCCAGCAGTATCCGGGGACCAAGCTCCTACGAGCAGTACTTC. Protein: CASSIRGPSSYEQYF.

The V call is TRBV7-2, the J call TRBJ2-5; D is possibly TRBD1 or TRBD2 (5 bases each). The last part of the DNA fits TRBJ2-7 better; the J call may be wrong. The CDR3 totals 17 residues. CDR1 is SGHTA, CDR2 FQGNSA, per germline. CDR3 residues: CASSPRGFSSTVYEQYF. The DNA of the CDR3 is TGTGCCAGCAGCCCCCGGGGCTTCTCCTCGACTGTCTACGAGCAGTACTTC.

The chain has TRBV6-1 and TRBJ2-4, with D perhaps given as TRBD1 or TRBD2 (5 bases each). Germline V gene lookup returns CDR1 MNHNS and CDR2 SASEGT. Trimming shortened V by 4 bases and J by 13 bases, and 20 bases separated the two germline ends. The CDR3 covers 14 residues. CDR3 region: CASSGPGALNTQYF. The CDR3 bases are TGTGCCAGCAGTGGGCCCGGGGCCCTTAACACGCAGTACTTC.

In its sample, this clonotype was seen a few times. The gene calls are TRBV6-1 and TRBJ1-2; no clear D gene. The germline V gene has CDR1 MNHNS and CDR2 SASEGT. CDR3 length equals 16 residues. Trimming cost V 8 bases and J 0 bases, with 19 bases left between them. The CDR3 reads CASLRGDTQSNYGYTF. DNA of the CDR3: TGTGCCAGCCTCCGGGGTGATACCCAATCTAACTATGGCTACACCTTC.

Details on this clonotype: A read error may account for a junction end that differs from germline. The chain is built from TRBV6-1 and TRBJ2-5; D may be TRBD2 (5 bases). There are 12 residues in the CDR3. Germline V gene data show CDR1 as MNHNS and CDR2 as SASEGT. The CDR3 DNA reads TGTGCCAGCGGCCCGGCTGGGGAGCTACCGTTCTTC. Its translation is CASGPAGELPFF.

J is TRBJ2-5 and V is TRBV6-2 or TRBV6-3; D is possibly TRBD2 (7 bases). Trimming cost V 0 bases and J 6 bases, with 14 bases left between them. Germline CDR1 and CDR2: MNHEY and SVGEGT. The CDR3 totals 15 residues. This CDR3 is CASSYSRGGAKTQYF. CDR3 in DNA: TGTGCCAGCAGTTACTCAAGGGGGGGGGCCAAGACCCAGTACTTC.

Ten or more counts support this clonotype. CDR3 loop: CASSEYEGIGYTF. The CDR3 DNA reads as TGTGCCAGCAGTGAATACGAAGGCATTGGCTACACCTTC. This chain joins TRBV25-1 and TRBJ1-2; D unclear. Germline V gene sequence: CDR1 MGHDK, CDR2 SYGVNS. V dropped 0 bases and J dropped 7 bases, with 9 bases sitting between them. This CDR3 is built from 13 residues.

The gene calls are TRBV6-1 and TRBJ2-3; TRBD2 agrees at 7 bases. The J call may be wrong; the DNA end is better matched by TRBJ2-7. The germline CDR1 and CDR2 sequences are MNHNS and SASEGT. The CDR3 has 15 residues. The CDR3: CASAAGLWGEYTQYF. CDR3 DNA: TGTGCCAGCGCAGCGGGGCTGTGGGGCGAATATACGCAGTACTTC.

This clonotype was observed a handful of times. The rearrangement joins TRBV20-1 to TRBJ2-2; 7 bases are shared with TRBD2. V lost 3 bases and J lost 5; bases outside the gene matches: 6. The V gene's germline CDR1 is DFQATT and CDR2 SNEGSKA (reference sequence). The CDR3 is 14 residues long. The CDR3 sequence: CSASRSSGTGELFF. Written as DNA, the CDR3 is TGCAGTGCTAGTAGGTCTAGCGGAACCGGGGAGCTGTTTTTT.

This clonotype was seen more than once but under ten times. This chain joins TRBV11-2 and TRBJ2-1; 12 nucleotides align to TRBD1. The CDR3 is 15 residues long. Germline V CDR1 and CDR2: SGHAT, FQNNGV. Germline trimming cut 4 bases from V and 7 bases from J; bases unmatched to any gene: 5. Here the CDR3 DNA reads TGTGCCAGCAGCTCCGGGACAGGGGGCGTAAATGAGCAGTTCTTC. Its protein is CASSSGTGGVNEQFF.

The V gene is TRBV27, the J gene TRBJ2-5; TRBD1 or TRBD2 may be the D gene (6 bases each). Germline V gene sequence: CDR1 MNHEY, CDR2 SMNVEV (reference sequence). V was shortened by 5 bases and J by 8 bases, with 27 bases between the two germline ends. This CDR3 comprises 17 residues. Here the CDR3 reads CASSAGLGGTDPDTQYF. CDR3 sequence (DNA): TGTGCCAGCAGTGCGGGACTTGGGGGCACTGACCCAGATACCCAGTACTTC.

This chain links TRBV10-3 with TRBJ2-3; D might be TRBD1 or TRBD2, each matching 6 bases. The CDR3 spans 12 residues. Germline CDR1 and CDR2: ENHRY and SYGVKD. The CDR3 reads CSGAGNTDTQYF. The CDR3 region has the DNA TGTTCGGGGGCCGGTAACACAGATACGCAGTATTTT.

As to this clonotype: Given a much more abundant clone one base away, this may be a read error. The chain uses TRBV27 and TRBJ2-4; 9 nucleotides match TRBD1. Germline CDR1 MNHEY, CDR2 SMNVEV (reference sequence). CDR3 length: 17 amino acids. V shed 2 bases and J 13 bases; nucleotides not matched to a gene: 18. The CDR3 region is CASSLPPTGGSYNEQYF. CDR3 nucleotide sequence: TGTGCCAGCAGTTTACCCCCGACAGGGGGGTCCTACAATGAGCAGTACTTC.

V is TRBV6-1 and J is TRBJ2-4; D possibly matches TRBD1 or TRBD2 (5 bases each). The CDR3 is 16 amino acids. The V and J ends lost 4 bases and 13 bases respectively, with 26 bases between them. Germline V gene sequence: CDR1 MNHNS, CDR2 SASEGT. The CDR3 nucleotides are TGTGCCAGCAGTGTCCCGGGGCTGTGGGGCAAAAACACGCAGTACTTC. It specifies CASSVPGLWGKNTQYF.

This clonotype has ten or more counts. The CDR3, as DNA: TGTGCCAGCAGTGAAGATTTGGGCGAGCAGTACGTC. It translates to CASSEDLGEQYV. This rearrangement joins TRBV6-1 to TRBJ2-7; D not certain. This CDR3 is built from 12 residues. Per the germline V gene, CDR1 is MNHNS and CDR2 is SASEGT. V lost 1 base, J lost 6 bases, and 7 bases lay in between.

A word on this clonotype: Germline and junction disagree at one end, which may indicate a read error. The rearrangement joins TRBV27 to TRBJ2-3; 8 positions match TRBD2. Germline V CDR1 and CDR2: MNHEY, SMNVEV (reference sequence). This CDR3 has 15 amino acids. CDR3 sequence reads: CGGGPGGADKETQYF. The CDR3 bases are TGTGGCGGGGGTCCGGGGGGGGCCGACAAAGAGACGCAGTATTTC.

To note about this clonotype: A read error may produce the germline difference seen at one junction end. The chain uses TRBV6-1 and TRBJ2-3; 9 bases are a match to TRBD2. Germline assignment: CDR1 MNHNS and CDR2 SASEGT. This CDR3 comprises 13 residues. The CDR3 region is CVTRTSATDTQYF. The DNA of the CDR3 is TGTGTCACGAGGACTAGCGCCACAGATACGCAGTACTTT.